This section outlines one TCR beta chain sequence together with its context. This sample was included in a study of blood T cell repertoires in COVID-19. Profiling relied on immunoSEQ multiplex PCR, and the TCRdb table lists in-frame clones only, not all of them. The sample yields approximately 110,000 clones, around 74% seen once. V gave up 3 bases and J gave up 0 bases, with 5 bases separating them. This CDR3 is 13 amino acids long. Germline lookup yields CDR1 MNHEY and CDR2 SMNVEV (reference sequence). This chain links TRBV27 with TRBJ1-1, with D uncertain. Specimen: peripheral blood. The sequence was obtained from an elderly man with COVID-19, enrolled during active disease. In nucleotides, the CDR3 is TGTGCCAGCAGTTTTTCAGTGAACACTGAAGCTTTCTTT. Residues: CASSFSVNTEAFF.